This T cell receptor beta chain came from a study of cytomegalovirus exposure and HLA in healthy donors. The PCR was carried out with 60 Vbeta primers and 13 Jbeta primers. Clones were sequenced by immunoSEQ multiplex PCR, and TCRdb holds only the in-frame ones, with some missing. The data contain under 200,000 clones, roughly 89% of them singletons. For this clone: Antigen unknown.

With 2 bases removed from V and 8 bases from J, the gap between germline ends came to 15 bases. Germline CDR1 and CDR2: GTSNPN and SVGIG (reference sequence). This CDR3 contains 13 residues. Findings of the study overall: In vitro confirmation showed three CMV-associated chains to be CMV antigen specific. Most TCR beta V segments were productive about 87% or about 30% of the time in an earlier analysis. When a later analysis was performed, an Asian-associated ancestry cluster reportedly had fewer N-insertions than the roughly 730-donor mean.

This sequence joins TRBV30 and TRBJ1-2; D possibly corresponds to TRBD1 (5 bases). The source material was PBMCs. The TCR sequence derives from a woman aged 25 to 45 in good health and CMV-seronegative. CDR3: CAWSQGVSRGYTF. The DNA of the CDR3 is TGTGCCTGGAGTCAAGGGGTCTCGCGGGGCTACACCTTC.